This T cell receptor beta chain originates from a study of blood T cells in healthy people across ages. Study findings and constraints: Per million T cells, TCR beta diversity dropped roughly linearly as age increased. TCR beta diversity correlated strongly with naive T cell percentage.

A second PCR, run for roughly 7 to 11 cycles, used a sample-barcoded 5' primer plus a J-beta primer mix. Each of the cDNA molecules was tagged by a template-switch adaptor with 12 random nucleotides. TCRdb independently ran MiXCR on the 5' RACE reads; one entry per CDR3 protein. The repertoire has around 990,000 distinct CDR3 sequences, approximately 25% of them found once; the top ten carry around 0.7%. This clonotype was picked up a small number of times. Its antigen is not identified. Germline CDR1 is SGDLS and CDR2 is YYNGEE. This CDR3 region has 18 residues. Germline trimming cut 0 bases from V and 0 bases from J; bases unmatched to any gene: 8. This same sample was also taken into another study, of T cells of mothers and their children. That paper notes: All extracted RNA went into cDNA synthesis, about 1.4 ug per 15 ul.

The chain is built from TRBV9 and TRBJ2-5; TRBD2 matches 10 bases. The sequence derives from a girl aged 2 to 10 in good health. Material for sequencing was blood. CDR3 nucleotide sequence: TGTGCCAGCAGCGTAGGGGCTAGCGGGGGAGGAGACCAAGAGACCCAGTACTTC. This codes for CASSVGASGGGDQETQYF.